Reported below is one T cell receptor beta chain. This entry comes from a study of technical replicates of blood from several donors. This CDR3 is built from 16 residues. CDR1 is SNHLY and CDR2 is FYNNEI in the germline V gene. V was pared by 8 bases and J by 0 bases, with 10 bases of the junction left unmatched. Assay used: immunoSEQ multiplex PCR; TCRdb lists only in-frame clones, some missing. The table has around 70,000 clones, approximately 95% seen once. The gene calls are TRBV2 and TRBJ2-7; 10 bases are a match to TRBD2. The sample taken for sequencing was T cells isolated from PBMCs. This TCR was sampled from a human donor in good health. The CDR3 sequence: CASELAGLGSSYEQYF. CDR3 bases: TGTGCCAGCGAACTAGCGGGGCTGGGGAGCTCCTACGAGCAGTACTTC.